This T cell receptor beta chain emerged from a study of blood T cell repertoires in COVID-19. Study details: Collection of acute and convalescent COVID-19 samples took place in the United States, Italy and Spain. Sources were T cells, B-cell-depleted T cells, or PBMCs; the material itself was cDNA or gDNA.

Study processing details: Amplification from reference gene primers served as the basis for estimated nucleated cell counts. TCRdb's copy holds only in-frame clones and misses some; the assay was immunoSEQ multiplex PCR. The DNA gave D and trimming, while V, J and clone size come from that table. Among about 100,000 clones listed, about 89% were seen once. This CDR3 contains 18 residues. Germline loops: CDR1 LNHDA, CDR2 SQIVND (reference sequence). Deletions cut 0 bases from V and 7 bases from J, with 19 bases between. Sequenced sample: peripheral blood. The chain carries TRBV19 and TRBJ1-6; D not certain. This clonotype originated in a man aged 45-60 years with active COVID-19. CDR3 amino acids: CASSIDLPRRSWNSPLHF. The CDR3 bases are TGTGCCAGTAGTATAGACCTCCCTAGGCGGAGTTGGAATTCACCCCTCCACTTT.